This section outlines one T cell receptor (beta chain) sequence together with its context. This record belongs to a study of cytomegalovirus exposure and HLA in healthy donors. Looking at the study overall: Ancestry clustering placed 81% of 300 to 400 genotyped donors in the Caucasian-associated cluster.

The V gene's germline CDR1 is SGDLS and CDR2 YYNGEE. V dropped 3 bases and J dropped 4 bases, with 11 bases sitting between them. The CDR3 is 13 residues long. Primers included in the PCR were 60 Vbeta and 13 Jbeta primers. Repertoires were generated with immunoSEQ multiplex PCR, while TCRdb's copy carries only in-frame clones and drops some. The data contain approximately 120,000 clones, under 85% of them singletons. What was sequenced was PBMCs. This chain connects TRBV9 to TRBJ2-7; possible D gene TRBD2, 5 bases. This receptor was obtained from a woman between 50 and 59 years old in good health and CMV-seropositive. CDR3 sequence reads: CASSEGREYEQYF. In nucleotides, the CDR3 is TGTGCCAGCAGCGAGGGAAGGGAGTACGAGCAGTACTTC.